The rows below give T cell receptor beta chains drawn from one sample of a study of radiotherapy plus CTLA-4 blockade in lung cancer. Using immunoSEQ multiplex PCR, the repertoire was profiled, and TCRdb retains in-frame clones only, with some absent. The sample holds around 56,000 clones, 70% to 80% seen once. The source was peripheral blood, collected from a patient treated with radiotherapy plus ipilimumab. The receptors shown here come from a human donor with non-small cell lung cancer who had a complete response to radiotherapy plus ipilimumab. Both conserved end residues are trimmed from each CDR3.

v_call	j_call	cdr3_aa
TRBV19	TRBJ2-3	ASSIRATGGGTDTQY
TRBV9	TRBJ2-2	ASSVGQGMNTGELF
TRBV5-1	TRBJ2-3	ASSEETDTQY
TRBV5-4	TRBJ2-1	ASPGLAGDINEQF
TRBV6-1	TRBJ2-7	ASSGDSYEQY
TRBV30	TRBJ2-1	AWSGRNEQF
TRBV7-6	TRBJ1-2	ASSPRGVPRLGYT
TRBV10-1	TRBJ2-1	ASSVSGRAGNEQF
TRBV19	TRBJ2-6	ASVQGAAVSGANVLT
TRBV2	TRBJ2-1	ASRGEPNEQF
TRBV27	TRBJ2-2	ASSLKTGSYRRRNTGELF
TRBV7-9	TRBJ1-5	ASSLGDRGGQPQH
TRBV2	TRBJ2-3	ASVSGRGWKDTQY
TRBV2	TRBJ1-2	ASSEADRVYGYT
TRBV7-9	TRBJ1-1	ASRREAIEAF
TRBV18	TRBJ2-3	ASSPQAGRTDTQY
TRBV19	TRBJ1-2	ASSTGRELGYGYT
TRBV12-5	TRBJ1-2	ASGPQLAGGNGYT
TRBV7-2	TRBJ1-5	ASSAPGTGGDQPQH
TRBV30	TRBJ2-3	AWSGGLVSGDTDTQY
TRBV7-2	TRBJ2-1	ASSPLGLAGGESYNEQF
TRBV5-8	TRBJ1-4	ASTVGWVQGDEKLF
TRBV10-2	TRBJ2-3	ASLAGDSSTDTQY
TRBV7-2	TRBJ1-1	ASSLGQMNTEAF
TRBV2	TRBJ2-5	ASSVVGAGVKTQY
TRBV5-5	TRBJ2-3	ASRIGWDNLYTQY
TRBV19	TRBJ2-7	ASTRRGQGVYEQY
TRBV6-5	TRBJ1-4	ASSYSDGREKLF
TRBV7-2	TRBJ1-5	ASSLETGGNQPQH
TRBV5-1	TRBJ1-1	ASSFDDGQGGTEAF
TRBV18	TRBJ2-2	ASSPETESAGELF
TRBV5-1	TRBJ2-5	ASSSQVPGLAGGGETQY
TRBV27	TRBJ2-5	ASSSIGQGKTQY